This T cell receptor (beta chain) was retrieved from a study of cytomegalovirus exposure and HLA in healthy donors. Study results and caveats: An analysis done earlier found most TCR beta V segments productive about 90% or about 30% of the time. In a later analysis, V- and J-gene trimming of beta chains associated with a DCLRE1C missense variant, replicated independently. Later analysis identified several of the most significant clusters that appeared linked to common viral pathogens. Later, TCR association rates were found to vary by HLA locus, highest for DRB1 and lowest for HLA-C.

The PCR contained 60 Vbeta and 13 Jbeta primers. Using immunoSEQ multiplex PCR, the repertoire was profiled, and TCRdb retains in-frame clones only, with some absent. The sample shows 120,000 to 150,000 clones, 73% of them seen only once. Details on this clone: Its antigen is not known.

In germline, CDR1 is KGHSH, CDR2 LQKENI. With V trimmed by 4 bases and J by 3 bases, 5 bases remained unmatched. CDR3 size: 14 residues. This clonotype originated in a woman aged 40 to 49 in good health and CMV-seronegative. V gene TRBV18 combines with J gene TRBJ1-1; the match to TRBD1 covers 7 bases. Sequenced material: PBMCs. CDR3 DNA sequence: TGTGCCAGCTCACTGACAGGGCAGGACACTGAAGCTTTCTTT. Translating it yields CASSLTGQDTEAFF.